By proportion, the clone carrying this T cell receptor (beta chain) is medium-sized. Its specificity is not known. This sample stems from a study of T cell repertoires in aging, cancer and after chemotherapy. TCR beta rearrangements were amplified from peripheral blood genomic DNA. Points from the study as a whole: Rebound thymic output was suggested by rising median generation probability during chemotherapy in each cancer cohort.

V lost 0 bases and J 4 bases, leaving 8 bases between the germline ends. The CDR3 consists of 14 residues. The germline V gene encodes CDR1 LGHNA and CDR2 YSLEER. A mixed TRB-A/B primer pool amplified rearranged TRB by multiplex touch-down PCR. TCRdb re-analysed the multiplex PCR reads in MiXCR, keeping a single row per CDR3 protein. The table lists about 1,400 distinct CDR3 sequences, less than 25% of them singletons. The chain employs TRBV4-3 and TRBJ2-3; no definite D call. The receptor was derived from a human donor with a solid tumor. Source material: blood. The CDR3 protein is CASSQDPAADTQYF. In DNA form, the CDR3 reads TGCGCCAGCAGCCAAGACCCCGCGGCAGATACGCAGTATTTT.